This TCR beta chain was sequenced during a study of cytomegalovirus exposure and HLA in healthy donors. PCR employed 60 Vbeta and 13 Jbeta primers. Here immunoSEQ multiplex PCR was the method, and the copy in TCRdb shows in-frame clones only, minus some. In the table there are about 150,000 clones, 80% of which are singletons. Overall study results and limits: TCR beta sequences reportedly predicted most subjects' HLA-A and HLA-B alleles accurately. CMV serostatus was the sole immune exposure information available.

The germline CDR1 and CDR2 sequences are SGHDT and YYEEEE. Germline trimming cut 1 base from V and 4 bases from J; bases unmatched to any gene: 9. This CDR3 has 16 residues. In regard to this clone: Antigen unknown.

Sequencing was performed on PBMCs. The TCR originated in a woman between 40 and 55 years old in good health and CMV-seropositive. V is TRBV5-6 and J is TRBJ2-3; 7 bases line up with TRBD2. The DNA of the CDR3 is TGTGCCAGCAGCTTGCTGGGGGGGATCGGACCAGATACGCAGTATTTT. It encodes CASSLLGGIGPDTQYF.